This is a list of T cell receptor beta chains from one sample in a study of graft-versus-host responses after intestinal transplantation. TCRdb's copy holds only in-frame clones and misses some; the assay was immunoSEQ multiplex PCR. Of around 90,000 clones listed, 85% to 95% were seen once; the top ten hold 1.1%. Their target antigens are unknown. The starting material was unstimulated CD8+ T cells sorted from spleen or lymph node cells, obtained before transplant. The receptors derive from a human donor who was the organ donor for an intestinal transplant. CDR3s include the opening cysteine and the closing phenylalanine or tryptophan. The order of the fields is clone size, D gene, V gene, J gene, CDR3 DNA, CDR3 protein. The D gene is left open where the match is weak. Clone size is not always given. Where it is, it says once, few, many or a class for expanded clones.

NA	TRBD2	TRBV28	TRBJ2-7	TGTGCCAGCAGTTTCCCAGGCAGGGTGAGCGGGGCCGAGCAGTACTTC	CASSFPGRVSGAEQYF
NA	NA	TRBV7-2	TRBJ2-3	TGTGCCAGTATGGGCCCTGCCCCAGATACGCAGTATTTT	CASMGPAPDTQYF
NA	TRBD1	TRBV19	TRBJ1-5	TGTGCCAGTAGTATAGGGGGGACAGGTATTCGTCAGCCCCAGCATTTT	CASSIGGTGIRQPQHF
NA	NA	TRBV18	TRBJ1-1	TGTGCCAGCTCACCAACCACAGGTCATACTGAAGCTTTCTTT	CASSPTTGHTEAFF
NA	TRBD2	TRBV13	TRBJ2-3	TGTGCCAGCAGCTTAGCAGAACCTGTACGGGAGGGATTCACAGATACGCAGTATTTT	CASSLAEPVREGFTDTQYF
once	TRBD2	TRBV7-9	TRBJ2-7	TGTGCCAGCAGCCTCCGCGGGAGTTCCATCTACGAGCAGTACTTC	CASSLRGSSIYEQYF
once	TRBD1	TRBV4-1	TRBJ2-1	TGCGCCAGCAGCCAAGGGGGGCGGGGACAGGGGATCAATGAGCAGTTCTTC	CASSQGGRGQGINEQFF
NA	NA	TRBV19	TRBJ2-2	TGTGCCACAGGGGACACCGGGGAGCTGTTTTTT	CATGDTGELFF
once	TRBD1	TRBV18	TRBJ1-1	TGTGCCAGCTCAGAAATCGGACAGGGGATTGAAGCTTTCTTT	CASSEIGQGIEAFF
NA	TRBD1	TRBV25-1	TRBJ1-2	TGTGCCAGCAGTGCGCCGGGACAGCCCTATGGCTACACCTTC	CASSAPGQPYGYTF
NA	NA	TRBV5-1	TRBJ1-3	TGCGCCAGCAGCTTTGGTCAGGGACTTAATTCTGGAAACACCATATATTTT	CASSFGQGLNSGNTIYF
NA	NA	TRBV7-9	TRBJ2-1	TGTGCCAGCAGCTTATTTTCGTGGCAGTTCTTC	CASSLFSWQFF
NA	TRBD1	TRBV13	TRBJ1-1	TGTGCCAGCAGCACCGGACAGGCCCACACTGAAGCTTTCTTT	CASSTGQAHTEAFF
NA	NA	TRBV6-5	TRBJ2-2	TGTGCCAGCAGTTACGGGCGAGCCGGGGAGCTGTTTTTT	CASSYGRAGELFF
NA	NA	TRBV21-1	TRBJ1-5	TGTGCCAGCACCGAACAGGGGTTCAATCAGCCCCAGCATTTT	CASTEQGFNQPQHF
NA	TRBD1	TRBV19	TRBJ2-1	TGTGCCAGTGGGGACAGGGCCCATGAGCAGTTCTTC	CASGDRAHEQFF
NA	NA	TRBV5-8	TRBJ2-7	TGTGCCAGCAGCTTGGACAGGTTCATACTTTACGAGCAGTACTTC	CASSLDRFILYEQYF
NA	NA	TRBV7-8	TRBJ2-7	TGTGCCAGCAGCTTAAATATCGGAGTAGAGCAGTACTTC	CASSLNIGVEQYF
NA	NA	TRBV27	TRBJ2-2	TGTGCCAGCAGCCCATCAAACACCGGGGAGCTGTTTTTT	CASSPSNTGELFF
NA	NA	TRBV19	TRBJ2-3	TGTGCCAGTAGTATAGAGGCGGCTATCACAGATACGCAGTATTTT	CASSIEAAITDTQYF
NA	TRBD2	TRBV11-2	TRBJ2-7	TGTGCCAGCAGCTTGGCTAGCGGGAGCTACGAGCAGTACTTC	CASSLASGSYEQYF
NA	TRBD1	TRBV7-8	TRBJ1-4	TGTGCCAGCAGCTTAGCCACAGGGGGCGGGTACCGTAGGAGTGAAAAACTGTTTTTT	CASSLATGGGYRRSEKLFF
NA	TRBD1	TRBV4-1	TRBJ2-5	TGCGCCAGCAGCCAACCACCGGGACAGCAAGAGACCCAGTACTTC	CASSQPPGQQETQYF
NA	TRBD1	TRBV15	TRBJ2-3	TGTGCCACCAGCCCCTGGACAGGTAGCACAGATACGCAGTATTTT	CATSPWTGSTDTQYF
NA	NA	TRBV6-5	TRBJ2-7	TGTGCCAGCAGTTCCTCCCTCGAGCAGTACTTC	CASSSSLEQYF
NA	NA	TRBV4-1	TRBJ2-2	TGCGCCAGCAGCCAAGATCAGAGGGGGGGGCTTTTGTCCGGGGAGCTGTTTTTT	CASSQDQRGGLLSGELFF
NA	NA	TRBV7-9	TRBJ2-2	TGTGCCAGCAGCTTAGGTTCGAGCACCGGGGAGCTGTTTTTT	CASSLGSSTGELFF
NA	TRBD2	TRBV7-6	TRBJ2-7	TGTGCCAGCAGCTCTAGCGGGGGTTCATACGAGCAGTACTTC	CASSSSGGSYEQYF
NA	NA	TRBV19	TRBJ1-1	TGTGCCAGTAGTAAAAGGGGTGCTACGAACACTGAAGCTTTCTTT	CASSKRGATNTEAFF
NA	TRBD2	TRBV13	TRBJ2-7	TGTGCCAGCAGCCCCAGACTAGCGGGGGCCCCCTACGAGCAGTACTTC	CASSPRLAGAPYEQYF
NA	NA	TRBV18	TRBJ1-2	TGTGCCAGCTCAGGACAGCAGGCCTATGGCTACACCTTC	CASSGQQAYGYTF
NA	NA	TRBV4-1	TRBJ2-1	TGCGCCAGCAGCCAAGTCTTTCTTGTTGGGCGAATCGGGAGAATCAATGAGCAGTTCTTC	CASSQVFLVGRIGRINEQFF
NA	TRBD2	TRBV6-4	TRBJ2-1	TGTGCCAGCAGCGTTACTAGCGACGCCTACAATGAGCAGTTCTTC	CASSVTSDAYNEQFF
NA	TRBD2	TRBV10-3	TRBJ2-7	TGTGCCATCAGTGAGCCCCTAGCGGGGAACTACGAGCAGTACTTC	CAISEPLAGNYEQYF
NA	TRBD2	TRBV11-2	TRBJ2-3	TGTGCCAGCAGCTCCCCTTCGCCTATAGCGGGGGGCACAGATACGCAGTATTTT	CASSSPSPIAGGTDTQYF
NA	NA	TRBV21-1	TRBJ2-7	TGTGCCAGCAGCAATAGGACAGGGAAGAACTTC	CASSNRTGKNF
NA	TRBD2	TRBV27	TRBJ2-2	TGTGCCAGCAGTTTTCGTCCCCTAGCGGGACTAAACACCGGGGAGCTGTTTTTT	CASSFRPLAGLNTGELFF
few	NA	TRBV5-6	TRBJ2-3	TGTGCCAGCAGCTTGGCGGAGGTAGCGACAGATACGCAGTATTTT	CASSLAEVATDTQYF
NA	TRBD2	TRBV4-1	TRBJ2-3	TGCGCCAGCAGCCAGGTACCGGGACTAGCGAGGGGTACGCAGTATTTT	CASSQVPGLARGTQYF
NA	TRBD1	TRBV25-1	TRBJ1-6	TGTGCCAGCAGTGAATGGGGCAGGGGGGCACCCCTCCACTTT	CASSEWGRGAPLHF
NA	TRBD2	TRBV13	TRBJ2-7	TGTGCCAGCAGCTTAGGACGGGGGGGCACCTACGAGCAGTACTTC	CASSLGRGGTYEQYF
NA	NA	TRBV12-5	TRBJ2-7	TGTGCTAGTGGTTTGGTAGTTCCTACAGGGAACGAGCAGTACTTC	CASGLVVPTGNEQYF
NA	TRBD1	TRBV6-1	TRBJ1-1	TGTGCCAGCAGTGGGACAGGGGGGGGCCACACTGAAGCTTTCTTT	CASSGTGGGHTEAFF
once	NA	TRBV4-3	TRBJ2-2	TGCGCCAGCAGCCAAGATCACATGAACACCGGGGAGCTGTTTTTT	CASSQDHMNTGELFF
NA	NA	TRBV4-1	TRBJ2-5	TGCGCCAGCAGCCAGGATGAAGACAGGAACCAAGAGACCCAGTACTTC	CASSQDEDRNQETQYF